One T cell receptor (beta chain) is described in this entry. This sample is drawn from a study of chemoradiotherapy in HPV16-positive cancers. Clones were sequenced by immunoSEQ multiplex PCR, and TCRdb holds only the in-frame ones, with some missing. Among 12,000 or so clones listed, 55% to 70% were seen once. CDR1 is MGHRA, CDR2 YSYEKL, per germline. The CDR3 is 14 residues long. The V end lost 6 bases, the J end lost 2 bases, and 10 bases lay between the germline ends. Sampling was conducted from a patient who underwent chemoradiotherapy. The rearrangement links TRBV4-1 to TRBJ2-2; tentative D call: TRBD2 (5 bases). The receptor was isolated from a human donor with HPV-associated anogenital cancer. The CDR3 region is CASSLGDNTGELFF. The DNA of the CDR3 is TGCGCCAGCAGTCTCGGGGATAACACCGGGGAGCTGTTTTTT.